One TCR beta chain is described in this entry. The data derive from a study of shared clonotypes between healthy human individuals. The CDR3 is 14 amino acids. The germline V gene encodes CDR1 SGDLS and CDR2 YYNGEE. V shed 3 bases, J shed 4 bases, and the junction held 7 bases outside the gene matches. The naive CD8 population came from CD45RO-negative cells selected for CCR7, without terminally differentiated effector memory CD45RA+ cells. For each subset, genomic DNA was distributed in equal portions over several immunoSEQ plates. Data came from immunoSEQ multiplex PCR; TCRdb stores just in-frame clones and leaves some out. The profile shows about 680,000 clones, roughly nine tenths of them singletons.

This rearrangement joins TRBV9 to TRBJ2-7; 7 bases map to TRBD1. The sample comprised naive CD8+ T cells sorted from blood. The sequence was collected from a man aged 30 to 45 in good health. The CDR3 DNA follows: TGTGCCAGCAGCGCATCCGGGACAGATTACGAGCAGTACTTC. As protein: CASSASGTDYEQYF.